Each of the 20 T cell receptor beta chains below was sequenced from the same sample in a study of vaccination effects on CD4 cells after COVID-19. The antigens of these receptors remain unknown. The repertoire was sequenced with immunoSEQ multiplex PCR; TCRdb's copy has only in-frame clones and lacks some. The top ten hold 22% of the sample, which has 30,000 to 45,000 clones, roughly 70% seen once. Under the ViraFEST assay, PBMC were stimulated with viral peptide pools so that antigen-specific CD4+ T cells expanded. Sequencing was performed afterwards. Following culture for around 9 days, CD4+ T cells were isolated. Vaccine recipients had no previous SARS-CoV-2 infection; their nucleocapsid antibodies were negative. Sequencing used CD4+ T cells from PBMCs cultured with SARS-CoV-2 spike peptides, obtained before COVID-19 vaccination. These receptor sequences come from a human donor who received a COVID-19 vaccine.

This clone was counted a single time. The rearrangement links TRBV2 to TRBJ2-6; D is uncertain. The CDR3 has 17 amino acids. Between the trimmed V and J ends, which lost 4 bases and 0 bases, there was a span of 13 bases. In germline, CDR1 is SNHLY, CDR2 FYNNEI. CDR3 in DNA: TGTGCCAGCAGTGTGCGGTCAAGGTTCTCTGGGGCCAACGTCCTGACTTTC. This sequence encodes CASSVRSRFSGANVLTF.

This rearrangement joins TRBV5-1 to TRBJ1-4, with D unresolved. Trimming removed 0 bases at V and 0 bases at J, with 6 bases between. CDR1 and CDR2 (germline): SGHRS, YFSETQ. The CDR3 loop spans 15 amino acids. CDR3 amino acids: CASSLGATTNEKLFF. For the CDR3, the DNA is TGCGCCAGCAGCTTGGGGGCGACAACTAATGAAAAACTGTTTTTT.

This clone occurred a few times. The chain employs TRBV30 and TRBJ1-5, with no clear D. V was cut by 0 bases and J by 6 bases, with 9 bases left in between. The CDR3 covers 13 residues. Germline V gives CDR1 GTSNPN, CDR2 SVGIG (reference sequence). The CDR3 spells CAWSVNIGQPQHF. Here the CDR3 DNA reads TGTGCCTGGAGTGTAAATATTGGTCAGCCCCAGCATTTT.

This clone was seen just once. The chain couples TRBV7-2 to TRBJ2-3, with D perhaps being TRBD1 or TRBD2 (6 bases each). Germline CDR1 SGHTA, CDR2 FQGNSA. Trimming stripped 5 bases from V and 5 bases from J, with 17 bases between. CDR3 length: 15 residues. CDR3 nucleotides: TGTGCCAGCAGCCGTAGCCCTAAGGGGGGAGATACGCAGTATTTT. Its translation is CASSRSPKGGDTQYF.

This clone was seen once. This rearrangement joins TRBV7-9 to TRBJ2-2; D call uncertain. The V gene's germline CDR1 is SEHNR and CDR2 FQNEAQ (reference sequence). Trimming removed 3 bases from V and 1 base from J, with 9 bases in between. The CDR3 covers 15 residues. Here the CDR3 DNA reads TGTGCCAGCAGCTTCGCCGGGCGGAACACCGGGGAGCTGTTTTTT. Translation: CASSFAGRNTGELFF.

V usage is TRBV6-5 and J usage is TRBJ2-3; D tentatively reads TRBD1 or TRBD2 (6 bases each). CDR3 length: 16 residues. Looked up from germline, CDR1 is MNHEY and CDR2 is SVGAGI. Between the trimmed V and J ends, which lost 0 bases and 3 bases, there was a span of 13 bases. The CDR3 loop reads CASSYSRGVGTDTQYF. In nucleotides, the CDR3 is TGTGCCAGCAGTTACTCGAGGGGGGTTGGGACAGATACGCAGTATTTT.

V is TRBV15 and J is TRBJ2-5; weak D call: TRBD2 (6 bases). Germline V gene lookup returns CDR1 LNHNV and CDR2 YYDKDF (reference sequence). The CDR3 totals 13 residues. Between the trimmed V and J ends, which lost 6 bases and 2 bases, there was a span of 10 bases. CDR3 loop: CATRFSGQETQYF. CDR3 in DNA: TGTGCCACCAGATTCAGCGGGCAAGAGACCCAGTACTTC.

Ten or more counts support this clone. The CDR3 protein is CASSVYGTGDGYTF. CDR3 DNA: TGTGCCAGCAGTGTATACGGGACAGGGGATGGCTACACCTTC. This rearrangement joins TRBV2 to TRBJ1-2; the match to TRBD1 covers 10 bases. Germline CDR1 is SNHLY and CDR2 is FYNNEI. Losses at the gene ends were 4 bases for V and 6 bases for J; bases not matched to a gene: 5. CDR3 size: 14 residues.

The V and J genes are TRBV7-9 and TRBJ1-3, with D maybe TRBD1 (6 bases). The CDR3 extends over 15 amino acids. Germline CDR1 SEHNR, CDR2 FQNEAQ (reference sequence). Deletions cut 2 bases from V and 4 bases from J, with 12 bases between. The CDR3 protein is CASSLHGGPGNTIYF. The CDR3 DNA reads as TGTGCCAGCAGCTTACACGGGGGGCCCGGAAACACCATATATTTT. Combining the CDR3 with reference TRBV7-9 and TRBJ1-3 gives the whole variable domain DTGVSQNPRHKITKRGQNVTFRCDPISEHNRLYWYRQTLGQGPEFLTYFQNEAQLEKSRLLSDRFSAERPKGSFSTLEIQRTEQGDSAMYLCASSLHGGPGNTIYFGEGSWLTVV.

The chain recombines TRBV14 with TRBJ2-2; D remains unclear. V lost 5 bases to trimming and J lost 7 bases, with 8 bases between them. The CDR3 loop spans 12 amino acids. Germline CDR1 and CDR2: SGHDN and FVKESK. Written as DNA, the CDR3 is TGTGCCAGCAGCAGTGGTGGCGGGGAGCTGTTTTTT. It translates to CASSSGGGELFF.

CDR3 sequence: CASSLYSGGRSYNEQFF. In DNA form, the CDR3 reads TGTGCCAGCAGCCTCTATAGCGGGGGCCGCTCCTACAATGAGCAGTTCTTC. V gene TRBV14 combines with J gene TRBJ2-1; 9 bases map to TRBD2. The CDR3 spans 17 residues. The V and J ends lost 4 bases and 0 bases, in that order; junction bases with no gene match: 7. The germline gives CDR1 SGHDN, CDR2 FVKESK.

The chain recombines TRBV27 with TRBJ2-7, with 9 positions matching TRBD1. The ends lost 2 bases at V and 10 bases at J; junction bases unmatched: 12. CDR1 is MNHEY, CDR2 SMNVEV, per germline (reference sequence). CDR3 size: 15 residues. CDR3 residues: CASSLGPGTGRSQYF. As DNA, the CDR3 is TGTGCCAGCAGTTTAGGGCCCGGGACAGGGAGGTCTCAGTACTTC.

The chain combines TRBV5-1 with TRBJ2-1; 9 positions agree with TRBD2. Germline V CDR1 and CDR2: SGHRS, YFSETQ. This CDR3 is built from 21 residues. The trim removed 6 bases at V and 0 bases at J, leaving 22 bases unmatched. The CDR3 nucleotides read TGCGCCAGCAAGTGGGGAGATCCGACTAGCGGCTACTTTAGCTCCTACAATGAGCAGTTCTTC. Its protein product is CASKWGDPTSGYFSSYNEQFF.

This clone was recorded a few times. This chain links TRBV7-9 with TRBJ1-1, with TRBD1 identical over 10 bases. The germline V gene has CDR1 SEHNR and CDR2 FQNEAQ (reference sequence). The CDR3 loop spans 13 amino acids. The trim removed 5 bases at V and 6 bases at J, leaving 3 bases unmatched. In nucleotides, the CDR3 is TGTGCCAGCAGCCACGGACAGGGGGCTGAAGCTTTCTTT. As protein: CASSHGQGAEAFF.

The chain joins TRBV3-1 (or the pseudogene TRBV3-2) to TRBJ1-1; D not resolved. The germline CDR1 and CDR2 sequences are LGHDT and YNNKEL (reference sequence). The CDR3 runs to 13 residues. The germline V and J ends were trimmed by 2 bases and 5 bases, with 9 bases remaining between them. The DNA for the CDR3 is TGTGCCAGCAGCCAATGGGGAGCGACTGAAGCTTTCTTT. This codes for CASSQWGATEAFF.

This clone was seen a single time. The chain joins TRBV7-6 to TRBJ2-7, with 8 bases that match TRBD2. There are 15 residues in the CDR3. CDR1 SGHVS and CDR2 FNYEAQ come from the germline V gene. V lost 1 base, J lost 6 bases, and 8 bases stayed unmatched. The CDR3, as DNA: TGTGCCAGCAGCTTAGTACCAGCGGGAGAGTCCGAGCAGTACTTC. It specifies CASSLVPAGESEQYF.

The sample holds one count of this clone. The chain is built from TRBV2 and TRBJ2-7, with D possibly being TRBD1 or TRBD2 (6 bases each). V lost 3 bases and J lost 1, with 16 bases in between. In germline, CDR1 is SNHLY, CDR2 FYNNEI. The CDR3 contains 16 residues. The CDR3 sequence: CASSDGRGLGSYEQYF. DNA of the CDR3: TGTGCCAGCAGTGATGGACGGGGGCTTGGGTCCTACGAGCAGTACTTC.

This rearrangement joins TRBV7-8 to TRBJ1-1; 9 bases line up with TRBD1. The ends lost 4 bases at V and 3 bases at J; junction bases unmatched: 3. This CDR3 contains 14 residues. Germline CDR1 reads SGHVS; CDR2 reads FQNEAQ. CDR3: CASSWDREHTEAFF. In nucleotides, the CDR3 is TGTGCCAGCAGCTGGGACAGGGAACACACTGAAGCTTTCTTT.

The CDR3 loop is CASSPLDRGGGANVLTF. The CDR3 DNA is TGTGCCAGCAGTCCTTTGGACAGGGGCGGAGGGGCCAACGTCCTGACTTTC. The J gene is TRBJ2-6, the V gene TRBV6-4; TRBD1 matches 9 bases. With V trimmed by 5 bases and J by 4 bases, 9 bases remained unmatched. The CDR3 sequence is 17 residues long. Germline-derived CDR1 and CDR2 are MRHNA and SNTAGT.

The chain links TRBV19 to TRBJ1-1; tentatively, D is TRBD1 (5 bases). CDR1 and CDR2 from the germline V gene are LNHDA and SQIVND (reference sequence). Trimming stripped 6 bases from V and 4 bases from J, with 12 bases between. The CDR3 sequence is 13 residues long. The CDR3 DNA reads as TGTGCCAGTAGCCCCTCGGGACCCACTGAAGCTTTCTTT. Protein product: CASSPSGPTEAFF. The full variable domain, with the rest looked up from reference TRBV19 and TRBJ1-1, is DGGITQSPKYLFRKEGQNVTLSCEQNLNHDAMYWYRQDPGQGLRLIYYSQIVNDFQKGDIAEGYSVSREKKESFPLTVTSAQKNPTAFYLCASSPSGPTEAFFGQGTRLTVV.